The subject of this entry is one T cell receptor beta chain. The antigen is undetermined. The data were taken from a study of T cells in Graves' hyperthyroidism and ophthalmopathy. Study-wide points: Peripheral blood also featured most of the thyroid clonotypes expanded above 0.001.

Germline loops: CDR1 DFQATT, CDR2 SNEGSKA (reference sequence). The CDR3 has 15 amino acids. The V gene lost 0 bases and the J gene lost 5 bases, with 14 bases spanning the gap. Patients between 18 and 65 years old had hyperthyroidism, newly diagnosed and lasting under 2 months. RNA transcripts were the template for amplifying TCR beta CDR3 regions. TCR CDR3 underwent first-round RT-PCR with the HTBI primer set. TCRdb passed the multiplex PCR reads through MiXCR, listing each CDR3 protein once. There are under 300,000 distinct CDR3 sequences in the sample; approximately 12% occur only once, and 7% to 8.5% lies in the top ten.

Source material: blood. The sequence derives from a woman in her twenties or thirties with Graves' hyperthyroidism that later progressed to Graves' ophthalmopathy. The chain carries TRBV20-1 and TRBJ2-1; possible D gene TRBD1, 5 bases. CDR3 DNA sequence: TGCAGTGCTAGAGATCCCCCGGCAGGGAACAATGAGCAGTTCTTC. Translated, it gives CSARDPPAGNNEQFF.